These T cell receptor beta chains were read from a single sample in a study of Ad26.COV2.S vaccination and SARS-CoV-2 variants. The table came from immunoSEQ multiplex PCR; TCRdb's copy has only in-frame clones and leaves some out. The profile shows hundreds of thousands of clones, about 90% of them singletons. Specimen: peripheral blood, collected in a trial of Ad26.COV2.S vaccine versus placebo. The receptors stem from a person between 18 and 65 years old who received the Ad26.COV2.S COVID-19 vaccine or a placebo. The CDR3 runs from the conserved cysteine through the conserved F or W. A D gene is named only where the DNA matches it firmly. Expanded clones get a size class; other rows say once, few or many, or leave the size out.

TRBJ2-7 | . | . | 15 | TRBV7-3 | TGTGCCAGCAGCCTAAACCCCGGCGCAACCTACGAGCAGTACTTC | CASSLNPGATYEQYF
TRBJ2-7 | once | . | 14 | TRBV13 | TGTGCCAGCAGCCCCCAACAGGGTAGCAACGAGCAGTACTTC | CASSPQQGSNEQYF
TRBJ1-3 | . | . | 13 | TRBV18 | TGTGCCAGCTCACCACCGAGCACGCACACCATATATTTT | CASSPPSTHTIYF
TRBJ1-2 | few | . | 13 | TRBV5-1 | TGCGCCAGCAGCTCGGACAGAATCTATGGCTACACCTTC | CASSSDRIYGYTF
TRBJ2-7 | . | . | 14 | TRBV11-2 | TGTGCCAGCAGCTTAGCCCGCGGGAACTACGAGCAGTACTTC | CASSLARGNYEQYF
TRBJ1-6 | . | . | 16 | TRBV9 | TGTGCCAGCAGCTCTCCCGGAGGGGTGGATAATTCACCCCTCCACTTT | CASSSPGGVDNSPLHF
TRBJ2-3 | . | . | 12 | TRBV7-2 | TGTGCCAGTCAACGGGGCACAGATACGCAGTATTTT | CASQRGTDTQYF
TRBJ1-5 | . | . | 13 | TRBV10-2 | TGCGCCAGCAGTGATGGGACCTATCAGCCCCAGCATTTT | CASSDGTYQPQHF
TRBJ2-7 | . | TRBD2 | 16 | TRBV11-2 | TGTGCCAGCAGCCAATATACTAGCGGGGGAACCTACGAGCAGTACTTC | CASSQYTSGGTYEQYF
TRBJ1-5 | . | . | 17 | TRBV27 | TGTGCCAGCAGGAGCTTAGACTCAGGGGTTAGCAATCAGCCCCAGCATTTT | CASRSLDSGVSNQPQHF
TRBJ2-3 | . | TRBD1 | 18 | TRBV6-4 | TGTGCCAGCAGTGACACCCGAGACAGGGGGTTCCAATGGGATACGCAGTATTTT | CASSDTRDRGFQWDTQYF
TRBJ1-1 | . | . | 12 | TRBV30 | TGTGCCTGTGGGCGTTGGGGGACTGAAGCTTTCTTT | CACGRWGTEAFF
TRBJ1-1 | . | TRBD1 | 13 | TRBV7-2 | TGTGCCAGCAGCACGACAGGGAGTACTGAAGCTTTCTTT | CASSTTGSTEAFF
TRBJ2-7 | . | TRBD1 | 14 | TRBV7-2 | TGTGCCAGCAGCTCCCGACAGGGGGCTTGGGAGCAGTACTTC | CASSSRQGAWEQYF
TRBJ2-1 | . | . | 13 | TRBV4-1 | TGCGCCAGCAGCCCCTTTGGTGACAATGAGCAGTTCTTC | CASSPFGDNEQFF
TRBJ2-7 | . | . | 15 | TRBV19 | TGTGCCAGTAGTATAGGTGGACTAAAAGCTTACGAGCAGTACTTC | CASSIGGLKAYEQYF
TRBJ1-1 | . | . | 14 | TRBV6-6 | TGTGCCAGCAGTTTGGCGGGGGTAGAAACTGAAGCTTTCTTT | CASSLAGVETEAFF
TRBJ2-7 | . | . | 14 | TRBV9 | TGTGCCAGCAGCCCTCGGGAGCTAACCTACGAGCAGTACTTC | CASSPRELTYEQYF
TRBJ1-2 | . | . | 15 | TRBV7-2 | TGTGCCAGCAGCCGGACGACGGTAGCTAACTATGGCTACACCTTC | CASSRTTVANYGYTF
TRBJ1-5 | . | . | 13 | TRBV12-3/TRBV12-4 | TGTGCCAGCAGCTATGGGAGCAATCAGCCCCAGCATTTT | CASSYGSNQPQHF
TRBJ2-2 | . | TRBD1 | 16 | TRBV15 | TGTGCCACCAGCAGAGAAACAGGGGCGAACACCGGGGAGCTGTTTTTT | CATSRETGANTGELFF
TRBJ1-2 | . | . | 14 | TRBV2 | TGTGCCAGCAGTGAAGAACACAGCAAATATGGCTACACCTTC | CASSEEHSKYGYTF
TRBJ2-1 | . | TRBD2 | 14 | TRBV7-9 | TGTGCCAGCAGCTCGGGACTAGCGGGAGTTGAGCAGTTCTTC | CASSSGLAGVEQFF
TRBJ2-7 | once | . | 11 | TRBV11-2 | TGTGCCAGCAGCTTTAGCTACGAGCAGTACTTC | CASSFSYEQYF
TRBJ1-2 | once | . | 14 | TRBV9 | TGTGCCAGCAGCCCAGACAGTTACGGCTATGGCTACACCTTC | CASSPDSYGYGYTF
TRBJ2-7 | . | TRBD1 | 14 | TRBV19 | TGTGCCAGTAGTGACCGGGACAGGGTCTACGAGCAGTACTTC | CASSDRDRVYEQYF
TRBJ1-3 | . | TRBD1 | 13 | TRBV12-3/TRBV12-4 | TGTGCCAGCACCGGGACAGGCGGAAACACCATATATTTT | CASTGTGGNTIYF
TRBJ2-3 | few | TRBD2 | 15 | TRBV4-2 | TGTGCCAGCAGTGGAAAGCGGGGTAGCACAGATACGCAGTATTTT | CASSGKRGSTDTQYF
TRBJ1-2 | once | . | 14 | TRBV10-3 | TGTGCCATCAGTGAACAGGCTGCTAACTATGGCTACACCTTC | CAISEQAANYGYTF
TRBJ2-1 | . | TRBD2 | 16 | TRBV6-2/TRBV6-3 | TGTGCCAGCAGTTACTCGAGGCTAGCGGGGGGCAATGAGCAGTTCTTC | CASSYSRLAGGNEQFF
TRBJ2-7 | . | TRBD2 | 14 | TRBV6-5 | TGTGCCAGCATAATCCGGGACTACGCTGGGGAGCAGTACTTC | CASIIRDYAGEQYF
TRBJ2-7 | . | TRBD1 | 13 | TRBV15 | TGTGCCACCAGCAGAGACAGGGGGAACGAGCAGTACTTC | CATSRDRGNEQYF
TRBJ2-7 | . | . | 14 | TRBV25-1 | TGTGCCAGCAGTGAAGACGGGAGAGCCTACGAGCAGTACTTC | CASSEDGRAYEQYF
TRBJ2-7 | . | . | 14 | TRBV6-2/TRBV6-3 | TGTGCCAGCAGTGCAGGTGGAAGGGTCTACGAGCAGTACTTC | CASSAGGRVYEQYF
TRBJ2-7 | . | TRBD1 | 12 | TRBV4-2 | TGTGCCAGCAGCCCTGACAGGGTCGAGCAGTACTTC | CASSPDRVEQYF
TRBJ2-1 | . | . | 13 | TRBV7-2 | TGTGCCAGCAGAGCGAGTTGGGGCAATGAGCAGTTCTTC | CASRASWGNEQFF
TRBJ1-1 | . | . | 13 | TRBV4-3 | TGCGCCAGCAGCCTAACAGCGAACACTGAAGCTTTCTTT | CASSLTANTEAFF
TRBJ2-1 | . | . | 15 | TRBV2 | TGTGCCAGCAGGCGGACAGTCAATCCCTACAATGAGCAGTTCTTC | CASRRTVNPYNEQFF
TRBJ2-5 | . | . | 15 | TRBV24-1 | TGTGCCACCAGTGAAAGGACTCTCTGGGGAGAGACCCAGTACTTC | CATSERTLWGETQYF
TRBJ2-7 | . | TRBD2 | 15 | TRBV9 | TGTGCCAGCAGCGTAGGATCAAATCGGGGAGGGGAGCAGTACTTC | CASSVGSNRGGEQYF
TRBJ2-3 | . | . | 15 | TRBV3-1/TRBV3-2 | TGTGCCAGCAGCCAAGTGGGAACTAGCACAGATACGCAGTATTTT | CASSQVGTSTDTQYF
TRBJ1-1 | . | . | 12 | TRBV7-9 | TGTGCCAGCAGCTGGGACTTGGGTGAAGCTTTCTTT | CASSWDLGEAFF
TRBJ2-5 | . | . | 14 | TRBV7-9 | TGTGCCAGCAGCTTCCAGGCTAGCCGAGAGACCCAGTACTTC | CASSFQASRETQYF
TRBJ2-1 | . | TRBD1 | 15 | TRBV15 | TGTGCCACCAGCAGAGGAGGGGGCGATTACAATGAGCAGTTCTTC | CATSRGGGDYNEQFF
TRBJ2-3 | . | TRBD1 | 15 | TRBV19 | TGTGCCAGTAGTACCCCCGAGGAACAGGGGGATACGCAGTATTTT | CASSTPEEQGDTQYF
TRBJ2-7 | . | TRBD1 | 13 | TRBV12-3/TRBV12-4 | TGTGCCAGCAGTCCTAGACAGGGCCACGAGCAGTACTTC | CASSPRQGHEQYF
TRBJ1-2 | few | . | 15 | TRBV7-2 | TGTGCCAGCAGCGGAGGAATTCAGGAGACCTATGGCTACACCTTC | CASSGGIQETYGYTF
TRBJ1-2 | . | . | 14 | TRBV6-1 | TGTGCCAGCAGTGAAGACGGACAGATCTATGGCTACACCTTC | CASSEDGQIYGYTF
TRBJ2-7 | . | . | 14 | TRBV4-1 | TGCGCCAGCAGCCAAGTACACAGTTCCTACGAGCAGTACTTC | CASSQVHSSYEQYF
TRBJ2-1 | . | TRBD1 | 16 | TRBV19 | TGTGCCAGTAGTATTAGGGGACAGGGGCCATACAATGAGCAGTTCTTC | CASSIRGQGPYNEQFF
TRBJ1-2 | once | . | 11 | TRBV2 | TGTGCCAGCAGTCAGTCCTATGGCTACACCTTC | CASSQSYGYTF
TRBJ1-1 | once | . | 15 | TRBV4-3 | TGCGCCAGCAGCCAAGAAGTAGGGGAAAGAGGTGAAGCTTTCTTT | CASSQEVGERGEAFF
TRBJ1-6 | . | . | 15 | TRBV21-1 | TGTGCCAGCAGCGAGCAGGGTATATCTAATTCACCCCTCCACTTT | CASSEQGISNSPLHF
TRBJ1-5 | . | . | 18 | TRBV21-1 | TGTGCCAGCAGCTTCCGGGACAGGGGGCGCCCGGGTAATCAGCCCCAGCATTTT | CASSFRDRGRPGNQPQHF
TRBJ1-6 | . | . | 13 | TRBV10-3 | TGTGCCATCAGTGAGGGGGCGGATTCACCCCTCCACTTT | CAISEGADSPLHF